This T cell receptor beta chain was retrieved from a study of blood T cell repertoires in COVID-19. Trimming cost V 0 bases and J 3 bases, with 12 bases left between them. The CDR3 is 15 amino acids. CDR1 is SGHTS, CDR2 YDEGEE, per germline. Data came from immunoSEQ multiplex PCR; TCRdb stores just in-frame clones and leaves some out. The table shows fewer than 200,000 clones, with 87% occurring only once. The sequence was obtained from a man aged 35 to 55 with active or convalescent COVID-19. The chain has TRBV5-8 and TRBJ1-2, with D possibly matching TRBD1 (5 bases). Sequencing was performed on peripheral blood. CDR3 residues: CASSLARRVDYGYTF. The CDR3, as DNA: TGTGCCAGCAGCTTGGCCCGCAGGGTAGACTATGGCTACACCTTC.